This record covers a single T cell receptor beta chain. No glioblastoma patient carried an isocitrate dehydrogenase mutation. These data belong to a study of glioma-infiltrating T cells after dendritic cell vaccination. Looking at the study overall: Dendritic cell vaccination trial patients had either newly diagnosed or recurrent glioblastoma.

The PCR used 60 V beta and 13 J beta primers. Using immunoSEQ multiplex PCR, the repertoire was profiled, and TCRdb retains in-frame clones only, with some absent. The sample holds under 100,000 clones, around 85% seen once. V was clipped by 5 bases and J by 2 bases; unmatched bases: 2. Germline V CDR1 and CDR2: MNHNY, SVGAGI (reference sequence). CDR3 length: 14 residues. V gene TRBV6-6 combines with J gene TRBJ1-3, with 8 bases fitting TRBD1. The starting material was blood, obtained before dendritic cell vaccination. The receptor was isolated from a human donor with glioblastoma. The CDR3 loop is CASSLDRAGNTIYF. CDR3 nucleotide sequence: TGTGCCAGCAGTCTGGACAGGGCTGGAAACACCATATATTTT.